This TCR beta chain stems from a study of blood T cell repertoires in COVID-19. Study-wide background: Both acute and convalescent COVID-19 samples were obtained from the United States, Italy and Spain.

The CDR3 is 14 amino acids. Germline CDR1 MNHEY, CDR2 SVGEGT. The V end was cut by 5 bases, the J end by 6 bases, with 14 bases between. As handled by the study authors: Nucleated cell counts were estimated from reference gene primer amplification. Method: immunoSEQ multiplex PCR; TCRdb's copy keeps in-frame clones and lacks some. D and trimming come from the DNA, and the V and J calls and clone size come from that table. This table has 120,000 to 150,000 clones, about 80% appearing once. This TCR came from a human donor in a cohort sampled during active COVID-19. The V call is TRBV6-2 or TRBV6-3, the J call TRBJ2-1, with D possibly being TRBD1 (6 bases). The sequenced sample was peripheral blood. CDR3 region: CASSQGQPFNEQFF. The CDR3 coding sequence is TGTGCCAGCAGTCAGGGACAACCTTTCAATGAGCAGTTCTTC.